A single sample gave rise to the 5 T cell receptor beta chains below, sequenced in a study of cytomegalovirus exposure and HLA in healthy donors (dated by TCRdb to the late 2010s). The library was built by means of the immunoSEQ multiplex PCR assay. Entries here come from immuneACCESS through TCRdb and include only in-frame sequences with V and J called. Some clones fail to appear in such tables; in the studies checked, an unresolved V gene covers under half of the shortfall, and the cause of the remainder is unknown. The sample table shows more than 300,000 clones, and 80% to 90% are seen once. The ten largest account for roughly 0.8% of the sample. The sequenced material came from PBMCs. The receptors shown here come from a woman younger than 30 in good health and CMV-seronegative.

CDR3 loop: CASTSHRVDMSGEQYF. In nucleotides, the CDR3 is TGTGCCAGCACCTCACACAGGGTGGATATGTCAGGCGAGCAGTACTTC. V and J are TRBV6-6 and TRBJ2-7, with D perhaps TRBD1 (6 bases). CDR1 and CDR2 (germline): MNHNY, SVGAGI (reference sequence). Trimming cost V 7 bases and J 6 bases, with 25 bases left between them. This CDR3 has 16 amino acids.

In DNA form, the CDR3 reads TGTGCCAGCAGCTTTGATAGGGGCTCTAGCACAGATACGCAGTATTTT. Its protein product is CASSFDRGSSTDTQYF. The chain is built from TRBV7-9 and TRBJ2-3; the D gene is possibly TRBD1 (5 bases). Germline values: CDR1 SEHNR, CDR2 FQNEAQ (reference sequence). The V end was cut by 3 bases, the J end by 0 bases, with 13 bases between. The CDR3 covers 16 residues. Full variable domain (rest looked up from reference TRBV7-9 and TRBJ2-3): DTGVSQNPRHKITKRGQNVTFRCDPISEHNRLYWYRQTLGQGPEFLTYFQNEAQLEKSRLLSDRFSAERPKGSFSTLEIQRTEQGDSAMYLCASSFDRGSSTDTQYFGPGTRLTVL.

This clone was counted between two and nine times. V and J are TRBV4-1 and TRBJ1-5; maybe TRBD1 (6 bases). Trimming cost V 0 bases and J 9 bases, with 9 bases left between them. The CDR3 loop spans 13 amino acids. Germline V gene data show CDR1 as MGHRA and CDR2 as YSYEKL. The CDR3 sequence: CASSQDRGTPQHF. The DNA for the CDR3 is TGCGCCAGCAGCCAAGATAGGGGGACGCCCCAGCATTTT.

The gene calls are TRBV5-4 and TRBJ1-1; TRBD1 aligns across 10 bases. The trim removed 5 bases at V and 0 bases at J, leaving 4 bases unmatched. The CDR3 extends over 15 amino acids. Germline CDR1 is SGHNT and CDR2 is YYREEE (reference sequence). The CDR3 bases are TGTGCCAGCAGGGGGACAGGGGCAATGAACACTGAAGCTTTCTTT. Translation gives CASRGTGAMNTEAFF.

This chain uses TRBV27 with TRBJ2-1, with 7 bases identical to TRBD2. V trimming: 3 bases; J trimming: 0 bases; junction bases outside the gene matches: 2. The CDR3 spans 15 residues. Germline assignment: CDR1 MNHEY and CDR2 SMNVEV (reference sequence). The CDR3 spells CASSFSGHSYNEQFF. CDR3 DNA sequence: TGTGCCAGCAGTTTTAGCGGGCACTCCTACAATGAGCAGTTCTTC.